The rows below give T cell receptor beta chains drawn from one sample of a study of molecular identifiers for immune sequencing clone quantification. TCRdb independently ran MiXCR on the PCR reads; one entry per CDR3 protein. The table has about 86,000 distinct CDR3 sequences, approximately 25% seen once. The sequencing sample was made of naive CD8+ T cells from blood, with Jurkat cell RNA spiked in. The origin of the receptors is a human donor in good health. Some libraries in this study had Jurkat cell RNA spiked in. CDR3s include the opening cysteine and the closing phenylalanine or tryptophan. Fields, in order: J gene, clone size, D gene, V gene, CDR3 DNA, CDR3 protein. D genes are given only for firm matches. Size tells how often a clone was seen (once, few, many) or the class of an expanded clone, and some rows leave it out.

TRBJ2-2 many TRBD2 TRBV9 TGTGCCAGCAGCACACCTAGCGGACCCGCGAACACCGGGGAGCTGTTTTTT CASSTPSGPANTGELFF
TRBJ2-7 many NA TRBV2 TGTGCCAGCAGTGTCGACAGCTCCTACGAGCAGTACTTC CASSVDSSYEQYF
TRBJ2-3 many TRBD2 TRBV28 TGTGCCAGCAGTAAGCGGGAGTCCCCAGATACGCAGTATTTT CASSKRESPDTQYF
TRBJ2-3 many NA TRBV6-4 TGTGCCAGCAGCCCGGACGGTCCAACCCCCGACACAGATACGCAGTATTTT CASSPDGPTPDTDTQYF
TRBJ2-3 NA NA TRBV29-1 TGCAGGGGGACTGGGGTCAGCACAGATACGCAGTATTTT CRGTGVSTDTQYF
TRBJ1-4 many NA TRBV4-1 TGCGCCAGCAGGGCAGCGGGCTTTGAGACCCCTAATGAAAAACTGTTTTTT CASRAAGFETPNEKLFF
TRBJ2-7 many TRBD1 TRBV20-1 TGCAGTGCTATAACACAGGGGGCGAGCAGAACCTACGAGCAGCACTTC CSAITQGASRTYEQHF
TRBJ2-3 NA NA TRBV5-1 TGCGCCAGCAGCTGGGGGACCTCTGATACGCAGTATTTT CASSWGTSDTQYF
TRBJ1-5 many TRBD1 TRBV19 TGTGCCAGTAGTATCTCAGGGGGGAGCAATCAGCCCCAGCATTTT CASSISGGSNQPQHF
TRBJ1-6 many NA TRBV15 TGTGCCACCAGCAGAGATCCCCCCCGGGTACGAGATAAGAATTCACCCCTCCACTTT CATSRDPPRVRDKNSPLHF
TRBJ1-5 many TRBD1 TRBV15 TGTGCCACCAGCACTGATTACAGGGGCCAGCCCCAGCATTTT CATSTDYRGQPQHF
TRBJ2-3 NA NA TRBV5-1 TGCGCCAGCAGCTCCAGCCTTGGGGATACGCAGTATTTT CASSSSLGDTQYF
TRBJ2-1 NA TRBD2 TRBV4-3 TGCGCCAGCAGCCAAGAAAACGGACTAGCGGGGAACAATGAGCAGTTCTTC CASSQENGLAGNNEQFF
TRBJ2-7 many NA TRBV4-3 TGCGCCAGCAGCCAAGACTTAACGGAGCGACGCGGGAACGAGCAGTACTTC CASSQDLTERRGNEQYF
TRBJ2-7 many NA TRBV4-2 TGTGCCAGCAGCCAAGAGCGGGGATACTCCTACGAGCAGTACTTC CASSQERGYSYEQYF
TRBJ2-3 few NA TRBV9 TGTGCCAGCAGCCAACTCACAGATACGCAGTATTTT CASSQLTDTQYF
TRBJ2-5 few NA TRBV27 TGTGCCAGCAGTTTCCTCGCCCCGTACCAACAAGAGACCCAGTACTTC CASSFLAPYQQETQYF
TRBJ2-2 few NA TRBV19 TGTGCCAGTAGTATTAGAGGTACCGGGGAGCTGTTTTTT CASSIRGTGELFF
TRBJ1-1 many NA TRBV7-9 TGTGCCAGCAGCTTAGTTGCGAACACTGAAGCTTTCTTT CASSLVANTEAFF
TRBJ2-2 NA NA TRBV6-2/TRBV6-3 TGTGCCCGCAGTTACTCGTACAGCACCGGGGAGCTGTTTTTT CARSYSYSTGELFF
TRBJ1-1 NA NA TRBV30 TGTGCCCGGAATCGATGGGGGAGGGACACTGAAGCTTTCTTT CARNRWGRDTEAFF
TRBJ1-1 many NA TRBV4-1 TGCGCCAGCAGGCCAGAGCGTATATGGACTGAAGCTTTCTTT CASRPERIWTEAFF
TRBJ1-1 many NA TRBV11-2 TGTGCCAGCAGCTTATATCTACGTGGGGGGCGGGGAGTGAACACTGAAGCTTTCTTT CASSLYLRGGRGVNTEAFF
TRBJ2-7 NA NA TRBV20-1 TGCAGTGCGGTCAGGAGGTACGAGCAGTACTTC CSAVRRYEQYF
TRBJ2-1 NA NA TRBV27 TGTGCCAGCAGTTTCCGACCAGAGAATGAGCAGTTCTTC CASSFRPENEQFF
TRBJ1-1 NA NA TRBV5-5 TGTGCCAGCAGCGCAACCCCGACGAACCAGAACACTGAAGCTTTCTTT CASSATPTNQNTEAFF